This TCR beta chain was profiled in a study of blood T cell repertoires in COVID-19 (TCRdb year 2020). In terms of the full investigation: Collaborator samples came from the United States, Italy and Spain and covered acute and convalescent phases of COVID-19. Sample metadata almost always included a de-identified subject ID, COVID-19 status, age in years and sex. The repertoires were released in a freely available public database meant as a resource for research on the immune response to SARS-CoV-2. The samples were drawn from the first 160 participants of the ongoing ImmuneRACE study and from 950 to 1,500 subjects provided by 6 global collaborators. Subjects who had been exposed to COVID-19, were actively infected with it, or had recovered from it provided the deeply sampled blood TCRbeta repertoires that made up the dataset. Where available, HLA class I and class II types were taken from metadata supplied by the sample provider and were not determined by assay-based typing. The material from the prospective study consisted of cDNA or gDNA derived from T cells, B-cell-depleted T cells, or PBMCs. Broad study findings and their caveats: Clinical and demographic metadata were provided uncurated, with the amount varying by source and participant.

With regard to this clone: It lacks a known antigen. No base qualities exist here, and no much larger clone lies one base off it.

The CDR3, cysteine through phenylalanine, is 13 amino acids long. Only the CDR3 region is kept as DNA, spanning 39 bases read in frame from base 1. As encoded in the germline V gene, CDR1 is MNHEY while CDR2 is SVGAGI. Cut back by 6 bases and 8 bases, the V and J ends lie 14 bases apart. TCRbeta CDR3 regions were amplified from genomic DNA by means of the immunoSEQ Assay, a bias-controlled multiplex PCR. On the authors' methods: The number of nucleated cells in each sample was estimated from the amplification of reference gene primers within the assay. Sequence reads were collapsed and filtered to measure the absolute abundance of every unique TCRbeta CDR3 rearrangement. Productive Simpson clonality was computed per sample as the square root of Simpson's diversity index over productive rearrangements. This is the immuneACCESS table as TCRdb keeps it, with only in-frame sequences that have V and J called. A part of the clones is gone; compared with another copy, unresolved V genes explain less than half, and the rest is unexplained. The V and J calls and clone size are taken from that table; D and trimming were inferred from the DNA. This sample holds some 300,000 clones; around 84% were observed only once. 1% to 1.5% of the sample goes to the ten largest clones.

Each collaborating institution followed its own protocols to collect whole blood in K2EDTA tubes. Collaborator samples were shipped for TCRbeta analysis as frozen whole blood, isolated PBMCs, or DNA extracted from either sample type. Sequencing was done on a sample of peripheral blood. The chain couples TRBV6-5 to TRBJ1-3; no D segment can be confidently identified. The clonotype was recovered from a man between 65 and 80 years old with acute or convalescent COVID-19. CDR3 reads: CASRRLVQDTIYF. The DNA reads as follows: TGTGCCAGCAGACGACTAGTCCAAGACACCATATATTTT.